This passage covers 17 T cell receptor beta chains from one sample sequenced in a study of OX40 agonist ivuxolimab in advanced cancers. TCRdb's table, derived via immunoSEQ multiplex PCR, lists solely in-frame clones and lacks some. The table shows some 58,000 clones, with about 85% occurring only once. The input for sequencing was CD4+ or CD8+ T cells sorted from blood, taken in a trial of the OX40 agonist ivuxolimab. The receptors were gathered from an adult with an advanced solid tumor such as melanoma, head and neck, liver or kidney cancer.

This chain links TRBV2 with TRBJ1-1, with TRBD1 as a possible D gene (6 bases). The V end lost 5 bases, the J end lost 7 bases, and 17 bases lay between the germline ends. The CDR3 is 14 amino acids. CDR1 and CDR2 (germline): SNHLY, FYNNEI. The chain's CDR3 is CASSLSRGGHEAFF. CDR3 DNA: TGTGCCAGCAGTTTGAGCCGGGGGGGCCATGAAGCTTTCTTT.

This clone was counted only a few times. The rearrangement joins TRBV4-1 to TRBJ2-5; TRBD2 matches 9 bases. CDR1 and CDR2 from the germline V gene are MGHRA and YSYEKL. The CDR3 has 16 amino acids. V shed 1 base, J shed 4 bases, and the junction held 7 bases outside the gene matches. The CDR3 nucleotides read TGCGCCAGCAGCCAAGGAGTTCTAGCGGGACGAGAGACCCAGTACTTC. It yields the protein CASSQGVLAGRETQYF.

The sample holds a few counts of this clone. The V gene is TRBV5-4, the J gene TRBJ2-2; D gene ambiguous. Germline lookup yields CDR1 SGHNT and CDR2 YYREEE (reference sequence). The CDR3 runs 12 residues. The ends were cut back, 4 bases at V and 3 bases at J, with 4 bases in the middle. The CDR3 reads CASSRDTGELFF. In nucleotides, the CDR3 is TGTGCCAGCAGCCGGGACACCGGGGAGCTGTTTTTT.

This clone showed up just once. The chain recombines TRBV25-1 with TRBJ2-5; 9 bases are shared with TRBD2. The CDR3 has 15 amino acids. Germline CDR1 reads MGHDK; CDR2 reads SYGVNS. V lost 0 bases to trimming and J lost 5 bases; unmatched junction nucleotides: 4. The CDR3 bases are TGTGCCAGCAGTGAATATCTAGCGGGACAGGAGACCCAGTACTTC. Protein sequence: CASSEYLAGQETQYF.

J is TRBJ1-4 and V is TRBV7-2; D is undetermined. V was shortened by 5 bases and J by 0 bases, with 13 bases between the two germline ends. The CDR3 runs 16 residues. Per the germline V gene, CDR1 is SGHTA and CDR2 is FQGNSA. In nucleotides, the CDR3 is TGTGCCAGCAGCCGTGCACAAGAAACAACTAATGAAAAACTGTTTTTT. Its protein is CASSRAQETTNEKLFF.

This chain links TRBV5-1 with TRBJ1-2; possible D gene TRBD1, 6 bases. The CDR3 spans 14 residues. V lost 0 bases and J 6 bases, leaving 12 bases between the germline ends. The germline gives CDR1 SGHRS, CDR2 YFSETQ. In nucleotides, the CDR3 is TGCGCCAGCAGCTTGGACAGGGAATTGGATGGCTACACCTTC. Amino acid sequence: CASSLDRELDGYTF.

This chain joins TRBV29-1 and TRBJ2-1; tentatively, D is TRBD2 (6 bases). CDR3 length: 15 amino acids. CDR1 is SQVTM and CDR2 is ANQGSEA in the germline V gene. The V end was cut by 6 bases, the J end by 0 bases, with 15 bases between. CDR3 in amino acids: CSVERDSSSYNEQFF. CDR3 bases: TGCAGCGTCGAACGGGACTCGAGCTCCTACAATGAGCAGTTCTTC.

This sequence joins TRBV4-2 and TRBJ2-1; D uncertain. CDR1 LGHNA and CDR2 YNFKEQ come from the germline V gene. Trimming left V 6 bases short and J 5 bases short, with 8 bases between. CDR3 length equals 12 residues. CDR3 in DNA: TGTGCCAGCAGTTCTACTCACAATGAGCAGTTCTTC. Translated: CASSSTHNEQFF.

The chain has TRBV20-1 and TRBJ2-7; 7 bases match TRBD2. CDR3 size: 11 residues. The V and J ends lost 1 base and 7 bases, in that order; junction bases with no gene match: 1. Per germline, CDR1 DFQATT and CDR2 SNEGSKA (reference sequence). CDR3: CSARAGGEQYF. CDR3 in DNA: TGCAGTGCTAGAGCGGGAGGTGAGCAGTACTTC.

J is TRBJ2-1 and V is TRBV11-3; D is possibly TRBD2 (6 bases). V lost 5 bases to trimming and J lost 0 bases, with 17 bases between them. This CDR3 is 17 amino acids long. Per germline, CDR1 SGHNT and CDR2 YENEEA. The CDR3 here is CASSPGTPTSSYNEQFF. CDR3 DNA: TGTGCCAGCAGCCCCGGGACTCCAACTAGCTCCTACAATGAGCAGTTCTTC.

This clone was counted a single time. The rearrangement links TRBV11-1 to TRBJ2-7; D gene ambiguous. This CDR3 has 12 amino acids. CDR1 and CDR2 from the germline V gene are SGHAT and FQDESV (reference sequence). Trimming left V 5 bases short and J 0 bases short, with 5 bases between. The CDR3 DNA reads as TGTGCCAGCAGCCCCAACTCCTACGAGCAGTACTTC. The encoded protein is CASSPNSYEQYF.

The rearrangement joins TRBV30 to TRBJ2-5; 10 bases agree with TRBD1. Trimming cost V 2 bases and J 5 bases; bases outside gene matches: 8. Per germline, CDR1 GTSNPN and CDR2 SVGIG (reference sequence). The CDR3 is 15 residues long. The CDR3 is CAWSWGGTGVETQYF. CDR3 sequence (DNA): TGTGCCTGGAGTTGGGGGGGGACAGGGGTTGAGACCCAGTACTTC.

This chain connects TRBV11-1 to TRBJ2-3, with 15 bases that match TRBD2. From germline, CDR1 is SGHAT and CDR2 FQDESV (reference sequence). This CDR3 has 15 residues. V trimming: 5 bases; J trimming: 6 bases; junction bases outside the gene matches: 3. The CDR3 DNA is TGTGCCAGCAGCCGGACTAGCGGGAGGGCCGATACGCAGTATTTT. It codes for CASSRTSGRADTQYF.

The J gene is TRBJ2-6, the V gene TRBV7-2; D is uncertain. Germline-derived CDR1 and CDR2 are SGHTA and FQGNSA. V lost 3 bases to trimming and J lost 0 bases, with 6 bases between them. This CDR3 region has 15 residues. CDR3 bases: TGTGCCAGCAGCTTGTCGTCCTCTGGGGCCAACGTCCTGACTTTC. Residues: CASSLSSSGANVLTF.

This clone was seen only once. V gene TRBV18 combines with J gene TRBJ1-5; tentatively, D is TRBD1 (6 bases). With 2 bases removed from V and 7 bases from J, the gap between germline ends came to 15 bases. Germline lookup yields CDR1 KGHSH and CDR2 LQKENI. CDR3 length equals 15 residues. The CDR3 coding sequence is TGTGCCAGCTCACCAAACAGGGACCTACGGCAGCCCCAGCATTTT. Protein product: CASSPNRDLRQPQHF.

The chain joins TRBV27 to TRBJ2-2, with D maybe TRBD2 (6 bases). The CDR3 is 15 amino acids. Germline assignment: CDR1 MNHEY and CDR2 SMNVEV (reference sequence). Trimming removed 5 bases from V and 5 bases from J, with 15 bases in between. CDR3 sequence (DNA): TGTGCCAGCAGTGTCCGACTAGTCCCTACCGGGGAGCTGTTTTTT. Amino acid sequence: CASSVRLVPTGELFF.

In DNA, the CDR3 is TGTGCCAGGGGGGACAGGGTTTACGAGACCCAGTACTTC. Amino acids: CARGDRVYETQYF. The genes are TRBV2 and TRBJ2-5; the match to TRBD1 covers 9 bases. This CDR3 comprises 13 residues. Germline trimming cut 9 bases from V and 5 bases from J; bases unmatched to any gene: 7. The V gene's germline CDR1 is SNHLY and CDR2 FYNNEI.